These 27 T cell receptor beta chains share one sample of origin, sequenced in a study of neurological immune-mediated disorders. TCRdb re-called the 5' RACE reads through MiXCR, storing one row per CDR3 protein. The table records tens of thousands of distinct CDR3 sequences, approximately 3.9% of them present only once. The sequenced sample consisted of PBMCs. The receptor set was obtained from a man aged 30 to 45 with multiple sclerosis.

There are many counts of this clonotype. The V call is TRBV11-1, the J call TRBJ2-2, with D perhaps matching TRBD2 (6 bases). Per the germline V gene, CDR1 is SGHAT and CDR2 is FQDESV (reference sequence). Trimming removed 5 bases from V and 2 bases from J, with 12 bases in between. The length of the CDR3 is 15 residues. CDR3 residues: CASSPWGENTGELFF. In DNA form, the CDR3 reads TGTGCCAGCAGCCCATGGGGGGAAAACACCGGGGAGCTGTTTTTT.

This clonotype was recorded at least ten times. The chain has TRBV7-2 and TRBJ2-5; D is perhaps TRBD2 (5 bases). CDR1 and CDR2 (germline): SGHTA, FQGNSA. This CDR3 spans 11 amino acids. Trimming shortened V by 4 bases and J by 5 bases, and 5 bases separated the two germline ends. CDR3 in DNA: TGTGCCAGCAGCTCGGGGGAGACCCAGTACTTC. It codes for CASSSGETQYF.

This clonotype was seen repeatedly, ten times or more. V gene TRBV4-1 combines with J gene TRBJ1-6, with 8 bases matching TRBD1. With V trimmed by 0 bases and J by 9 bases, 16 bases remained unmatched. The CDR3 has 19 residues. Germline V lookup: CDR1 MGHRA, CDR2 YSYEKL. The CDR3 loop is CASSQDEGWGRGQGSPLHF. The CDR3 DNA reads as TGCGCCAGCAGCCAAGATGAGGGATGGGGCAGGGGGCAAGGTTCACCCCTCCACTTT.

This clonotype was observed at least ten times. The chain joins TRBV28 to TRBJ2-7, with 7 bases matching TRBD1. The V segment lost 6 bases and the J segment 2 bases; nucleotides outside the gene matches: 7. The CDR3 runs to 14 residues. Germline V gene sequence: CDR1 MDHEN, CDR2 SYDVKM. CDR3 bases: TGTGCCAGCAGCCGACAGGGATCTGCCTACGAGCAGTACTTC. This translates into CASSRQGSAYEQYF.

In its sample, this clonotype was seen many times. V usage is TRBV7-8 and J usage is TRBJ1-5; tentatively, D is TRBD1 (5 bases). The CDR3 sequence is 16 residues long. V lost 1 base to trimming and J lost 4 bases, with 14 bases between them. The germline CDR1 and CDR2 sequences are SGHVS and FQNEAQ. CDR3 sequence reads: CASSLEGPRANQPQHF. In DNA form, the CDR3 reads TGTGCCAGCAGCTTAGAAGGTCCCAGGGCGAATCAGCCCCAGCATTTT.

This clonotype was seen many times. V usage is TRBV20-1 and J usage is TRBJ1-4; the D gene is possibly TRBD1 (5 bases). The CDR3 extends over 16 amino acids. V lost 3 bases, J lost 7 bases, and 21 bases lay in between. In germline, CDR1 is DFQATT, CDR2 SNEGSKA (reference sequence). The DNA of the CDR3 is TGCAGTGCTAGGAACTCTCCAGGGTCGCTGGGTGAAAAACTGTTTTTT. This encodes CSARNSPGSLGEKLFF.

This clonotype was detected ten times or more. This chain links TRBV7-2 with TRBJ2-5, with TRBD2 as a possible D gene (6 bases). Germline V gene lookup returns CDR1 SGHTA and CDR2 FQGNSA. The length of the CDR3 is 14 residues. V was pared by 6 bases and J by 6 bases, with 17 bases between. In DNA, the CDR3 is TGTGCCAGCAGTCGGGACTCGTCACGTCAGACCCAGTACTTC. Protein product: CASSRDSSRQTQYF.

There are many counts of this clonotype. The V gene is TRBV5-1, the J gene TRBJ2-7, with 7 nucleotides matching TRBD1. Germline V gene data show CDR1 as SGHRS and CDR2 as YFSETQ. V trimming: 0 bases; J trimming: 0 bases; junction bases outside the gene matches: 0. This CDR3 has 14 amino acids. In DNA form, the CDR3 reads TGCGCCAGCAGCTTGGGGGACAGCTCCTACGAGCAGTACTTC. It is translated as CASSLGDSSYEQYF. The whole variable domain, filled in from reference TRBV5-1 and TRBJ2-7, reads KAGVTQTPRYLIKTRGQQVTLSCSPISGHRSVSWYQQTPGQGLQFLFEYFSETQRNKGNFPGRFSGRQFSNSRSEMNVSTLELGDSALYLCASSLGDSSYEQYFGPGTRLTVT.

This clonotype was seen at least ten times. The V and J genes are TRBV4-1 and TRBJ2-7, with no clear D. Germline assignment: CDR1 MGHRA and CDR2 YSYEKL. V was clipped by 3 bases and J by 3 bases, with 12 bases between them. The CDR3 loop spans 14 amino acids. The DNA of the CDR3 is TGCGCCAGCAGCCAGGAACAGCTTTACTACGAGCAGTACTTC. This sequence encodes CASSQEQLYYEQYF.

This clonotype was observed at least ten times. The chain has TRBV9 and TRBJ1-1; D is undetermined. This CDR3 region has 14 residues. V was pared by 0 bases and J by 6 bases, with 12 bases between. Per the germline V gene, CDR1 is SGDLS and CDR2 is YYNGEE. CDR3 sequence (DNA): TGTGCCAGCAGCGTAGGTTATAACCCGTCTGAAGCTTTCTTT. As protein: CASSVGYNPSEAFF.

This clonotype came up many times. The chain combines TRBV6-6 with TRBJ2-7, with unresolved D. V shed 0 bases and J shed 4 bases, with 10 bases lying between them. The germline gives CDR1 MNHNY, CDR2 SVGAGI (reference sequence). The CDR3 has 14 amino acids. CDR3 DNA: TGTGCCAGCAGTTACTCTTCCCTTTTGTACGAGCAGTACTTC. Protein: CASSYSSLLYEQYF.

This clonotype was recorded at least ten times. The rearrangement uses TRBV20-1 and TRBJ2-3; no reliable D call. This CDR3 is built from 13 residues. In germline, CDR1 is DFQATT, CDR2 SNEGSKA (reference sequence). The V gene lost 6 bases and the J gene lost 1 base, with 11 bases spanning the gap. This CDR3 reads CSAPPWGTDTQYF. The CDR3, as DNA: TGCAGTGCCCCGCCATGGGGCACAGATACGCAGTATTTT.

This clonotype was observed a few times. The V call is TRBV20-1, the J call TRBJ2-3; no clear D. Germline assignment: CDR1 DFQATT and CDR2 SNEGSKA (reference sequence). Trimming left V 4 bases short and J 0 bases short, with 17 bases between. This CDR3 spans 16 amino acids. The CDR3, as DNA: TGCAGTGCTAACCTGATGGGTTTAGGAAGCACAGATACGCAGTATTTT. This codes for CSANLMGLGSTDTQYF.

This clonotype has a count of ten or more. This chain uses TRBV28 with TRBJ1-2, with D perhaps TRBD1 (6 bases). This CDR3 comprises 13 residues. V was shortened by 6 bases and J by 2 bases, with 10 bases between the two germline ends. Looked up from germline, CDR1 is MDHEN and CDR2 is SYDVKM. The CDR3 region has the DNA TGTGCCAGCAGACTAACAGGGAACTATGGCTACACCTTC. Protein: CASRLTGNYGYTF.

This clonotype was seen ten or more times. The chain is built from TRBV2 and TRBJ2-5, with TRBD1 as a possible D gene (6 bases). The CDR3 sequence is 19 residues long. Germline V CDR1 and CDR2: SNHLY, FYNNEI. V lost 8 bases, J lost 5 bases, and 33 bases lay in between. The DNA for the CDR3 is TGTGCCAGCTGGGGGAAGATCCCTCCGGGACACCTAGGCGGGGAGACCCAGTACTTC. It translates to CASWGKIPPGHLGGETQYF.

This clonotype has more than one count but fewer than ten. No conserved phenylalanine or tryptophan is present at the end of the CDR3, so a read error is the likely explanation. V gene TRBV7-8 combines with J gene TRBJ2-7; D remains ambiguous. The CDR3 is made up of 11 amino acids. Germline lookup yields CDR1 SGHVS and CDR2 FQNEAQ. V was trimmed by 2 bases and J by 6 bases, leaving 5 bases between them. The DNA for the CDR3 is TGTGCCAGCAGCTTATATTTCGAGCAGTACAAC. This gives the protein CASSLYFEQYN.

This clonotype was detected many times. The CDR3 loop is CATKAGTANQPQHF. The CDR3 DNA is TGTGCCACTAAAGCCGGGACAGCTAATCAGCCCCAGCATTTT. V gene TRBV15 combines with J gene TRBJ1-5, with 7 bases fitting TRBD1. Germline-derived CDR1 and CDR2 are LNHNV and YYDKDF (reference sequence). Germline trimming cut 9 bases from V and 4 bases from J; bases unmatched to any gene: 9. This CDR3 has 14 residues.

This clonotype was seen repeatedly, ten times or more. The rearrangement joins TRBV20-1 to TRBJ1-2, with 8 nucleotides matching TRBD1. Germline CDR1 reads DFQATT; CDR2 reads SNEGSKA (reference sequence). Trimming removed 6 bases from V and 7 bases from J; junction bases left unmatched: 10. The CDR3 has 13 residues. The CDR3 loop is CSAQGQAGVGYTF. The CDR3 nucleotides read TGCAGTGCCCAGGGACAGGCGGGGGTTGGCTACACCTTC.

This clonotype was observed many times. This chain uses TRBV5-1 with TRBJ2-5, with D uncertain. There are 12 residues in the CDR3. V lost 0 bases and J lost 5, with 5 bases in between. The germline gives CDR1 SGHRS, CDR2 YFSETQ. In DNA, the CDR3 is TGCGCCAGCAGCTTGGTCCCCGAGACCCAGTACTTC. Translation gives CASSLVPETQYF.

This clonotype was seen repeatedly, ten times or more. V is TRBV5-8 and J is TRBJ1-1; D gene unclear. Germline-derived CDR1 and CDR2 are SGHTS and YDEGEE. Trimming shortened V by 0 bases and J by 8 bases, and 8 bases separated the two germline ends. This CDR3 contains 12 residues. CDR3 protein: CASSLGYGEAFF. The CDR3 nucleotides read TGTGCCAGCAGCTTGGGGTACGGGGAAGCTTTCTTT. Complete variable domain (other parts from reference TRBV5-8 and TRBJ1-1): EAGVTQSPTHLIKTRGQQATLRCSPISGHTSVYWYQQALGLGLQFLLWYDEGEERNRGNFPPRFSGRQFPNYSSELNVNALELEDSALYLCASSLGYGEAFFGQGTRLTVV.

This clonotype was detected many times. The V and J genes are TRBV5-6 and TRBJ1-1; D might be TRBD1 (5 bases). V was clipped by 3 bases and J by 2 bases, with 14 bases between them. Germline loops: CDR1 SGHDT, CDR2 YYEEEE. The CDR3 is made up of 15 amino acids. The CDR3 DNA sequence: TGTGCCAGCAGCTCCCCTGGGGCCGTTAACACTGAAGCTTTCTTT. This encodes CASSSPGAVNTEAFF. Variable domain in full (rest from reference TRBV5-6 and TRBJ1-1): DAGVTQSPTHLIKTRGQQVTLRCSPKSGHDTVSWYQQALGQGPQFIFQYYEEEERQRGNFPDRFSGHQFPNYSSELNVNALLLGDSALYLCASSSPGAVNTEAFFGQGTRLTVV.

This clonotype was detected many times. The chain couples TRBV6-4 to TRBJ2-3, with unresolved D. This CDR3 has 14 amino acids. Germline values: CDR1 MRHNA, CDR2 SNTAGT. V lost 0 bases and J 0 bases, leaving 4 bases between the germline ends. The CDR3 DNA follows: TGTGCCAGCAGTGACTCGGGAAGCACAGATACGCAGTATTTT. As protein: CASSDSGSTDTQYF.

This clonotype was detected many times. The J gene is TRBJ2-5, the V gene TRBV5-1, with 13 positions matching TRBD2. CDR1 SGHRS and CDR2 YFSETQ come from the germline V gene. The CDR3 runs to 17 residues. With 4 bases clipped from V and 6 bases from J, the junction kept 12 bases outside the gene matches. The chain's CDR3 is CASSPSGTSGIVKTQYF. The CDR3 nucleotides read TGCGCCAGCAGCCCGTCCGGGACTAGCGGGATCGTTAAGACCCAGTACTTC.

This clonotype was observed many times. V gene TRBV7-9 combines with J gene TRBJ1-4, with 7 positions matching TRBD1. The CDR3 is made up of 15 amino acids. The germline gives CDR1 SEHNR, CDR2 FQNEAQ (reference sequence). Trimming removed 1 base from V and 5 bases from J; junction bases left unmatched: 4. This CDR3 is CASSLVGQSNEKLFF. CDR3 in DNA: TGTGCCAGCAGCTTAGTGGGACAGTCGAATGAAAAACTGTTTTTT. Full variable domain (remainder filled in from reference TRBV7-9 and TRBJ1-4): DTGVSQNPRHKITKRGQNVTFRCDPISEHNRLYWYRQTLGQGPEFLTYFQNEAQLEKSRLLSDRFSAERPKGSFSTLEIQRTEQGDSAMYLCASSLVGQSNEKLFFGSGTQLSVL.

This clonotype was counted at least ten times. V is TRBV5-1 and J is TRBJ1-2; D gene uncertain. V was clipped by 3 bases and J by 1 base, with 19 bases between them. The germline V gene has CDR1 SGHRS and CDR2 YFSETQ. The CDR3 runs to 17 residues. In DNA form, the CDR3 reads TGCGCCAGCAGCTCCCCCCCGGGCACTAGGCGTAACTATGGCTACACCTTC. Translated: CASSSPPGTRRNYGYTF. The full variable domain, its missing parts supplied by reference TRBV5-1 and TRBJ1-2, is KAGVTQTPRYLIKTRGQQVTLSCSPISGHRSVSWYQQTPGQGLQFLFEYFSETQRNKGNFPGRFSGRQFSNSRSEMNVSTLELGDSALYLCASSSPPGTRRNYGYTFGSGTRLTVV.

This clonotype was counted many times. V and J are TRBV5-6 and TRBJ1-1, with TRBD1 matching over 7 bases. Germline lookup yields CDR1 SGHDT and CDR2 YYEEEE. The CDR3 loop spans 15 amino acids. The V segment lost 5 bases and the J segment 1 base; nucleotides outside the gene matches: 8. The CDR3 spells CASSEPWTGNTEAFF. The CDR3 DNA reads as TGTGCCAGCAGTGAGCCATGGACAGGGAACACTGAAGCTTTCTTT.

This clonotype was counted ten times or more. The chain is built from TRBV27 and TRBJ1-5, with 10 nucleotides matching TRBD1. CDR3 length: 14 residues. The germline gives CDR1 MNHEY, CDR2 SMNVEV (reference sequence). The ends lost 5 bases at V and 5 bases at J; junction bases unmatched: 3. CDR3 loop: CASSDRGPYQPQHF. DNA of the CDR3: TGTGCCAGCAGTGACAGGGGGCCGTATCAGCCCCAGCATTTT.